Sequencing of this T cell receptor beta chain was carried out in a study of T cell repertoires in cytomegalovirus infection. On the study more broadly: The public TCR beta signatures pointed to both CMV infection and matching HLA type. Study-wide results and limits: Across the ex vivo response, the dominant clonotypes were HLA-C-restricted CMV-specific TCR beta clonotypes.

As concerns this clonotype: Antigen unknown.

MiXCR, run by TCRdb on the reads, gives a single entry per CDR3 protein. Among more than 650,000 distinct CDR3 sequences, less than 40% were seen once, and the ten largest hold more than 2.5%. The germline V gene encodes CDR1 LNHDA and CDR2 SQIVND (reference sequence). The length of the CDR3 is 22 residues. J was trimmed by 4 bases and V by 3 bases; bases with no gene match: 20. The sequencing input was PBMCs. The source of this sequence is a human donor in good health (CMV status not recorded). Some clones in this sample may be carry-over from other donors' samples. The genes are TRBV19 and TRBJ2-4; 14 bases map to TRBD2. The CDR3 nucleotides are TGTGCCAGTAGTATCGGGTACGGGACCGCACCGGGACTAGCGGGGGTGAAAAACATTCAGTACTTC. Its translation is CASSIGYGTAPGLAGVKNIQYF.